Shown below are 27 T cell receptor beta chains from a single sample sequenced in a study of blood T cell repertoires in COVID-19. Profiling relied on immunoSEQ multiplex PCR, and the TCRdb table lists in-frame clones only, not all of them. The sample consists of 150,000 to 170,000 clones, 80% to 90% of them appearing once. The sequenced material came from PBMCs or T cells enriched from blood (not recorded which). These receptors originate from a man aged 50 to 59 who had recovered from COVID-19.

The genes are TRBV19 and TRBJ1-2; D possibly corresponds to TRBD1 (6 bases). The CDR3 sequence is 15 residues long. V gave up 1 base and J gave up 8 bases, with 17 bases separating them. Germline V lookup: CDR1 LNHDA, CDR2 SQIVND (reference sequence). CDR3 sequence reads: CASSIGLQGLEGYTF. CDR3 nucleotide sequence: TGTGCCAGTAGTATAGGCCTACAGGGCCTGGAGGGCTACACCTTC.

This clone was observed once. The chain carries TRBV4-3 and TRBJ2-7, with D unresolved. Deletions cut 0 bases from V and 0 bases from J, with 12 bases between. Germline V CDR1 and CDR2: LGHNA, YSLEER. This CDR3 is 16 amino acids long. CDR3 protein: CASSQERSRGSYEQYF. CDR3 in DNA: TGCGCCAGCAGCCAAGAAAGGAGTAGAGGCTCCTACGAGCAGTACTTC.

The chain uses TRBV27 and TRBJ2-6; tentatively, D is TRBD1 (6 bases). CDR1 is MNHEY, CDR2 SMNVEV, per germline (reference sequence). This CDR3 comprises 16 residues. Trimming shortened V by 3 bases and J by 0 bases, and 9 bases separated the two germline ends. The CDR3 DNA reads TGTGCCAGCAGTTTGACAGGTAGCTCTGGGGCCAACGTCCTGACTTTC. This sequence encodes CASSLTGSSGANVLTF.

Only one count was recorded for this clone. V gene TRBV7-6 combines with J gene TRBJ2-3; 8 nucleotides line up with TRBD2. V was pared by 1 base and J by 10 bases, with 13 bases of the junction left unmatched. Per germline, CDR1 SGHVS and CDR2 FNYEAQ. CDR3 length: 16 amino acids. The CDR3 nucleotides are TGTGCCAGCAGCTTAGTGGTAGCGGGGCCTTATCAGGCGCAGTATTTT. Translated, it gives CASSLVVAGPYQAQYF.

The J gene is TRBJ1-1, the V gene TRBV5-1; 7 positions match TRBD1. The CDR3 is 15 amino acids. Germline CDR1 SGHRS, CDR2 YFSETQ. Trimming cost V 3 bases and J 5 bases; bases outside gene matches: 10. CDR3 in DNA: TGCGCCAGCAGCTACCCCGGGACAGCGGAAACTGAAGCTTTCTTT. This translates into CASSYPGTAETEAFF.

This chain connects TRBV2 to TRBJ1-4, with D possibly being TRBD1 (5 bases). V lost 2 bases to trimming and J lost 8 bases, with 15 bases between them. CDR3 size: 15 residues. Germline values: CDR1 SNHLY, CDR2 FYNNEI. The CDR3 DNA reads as TGTGCCAGCAGTGAACAGGCAGGGTTCGGGGAAAAACTGTTTTTT. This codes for CASSEQAGFGEKLFF.

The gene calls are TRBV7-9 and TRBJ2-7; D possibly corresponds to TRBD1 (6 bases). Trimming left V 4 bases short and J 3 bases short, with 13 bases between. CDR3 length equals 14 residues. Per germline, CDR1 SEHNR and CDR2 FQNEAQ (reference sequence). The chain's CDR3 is CASSSRTEDYEQYF. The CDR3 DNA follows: TGTGCCAGCAGCTCCAGGACAGAGGACTACGAGCAGTACTTC.

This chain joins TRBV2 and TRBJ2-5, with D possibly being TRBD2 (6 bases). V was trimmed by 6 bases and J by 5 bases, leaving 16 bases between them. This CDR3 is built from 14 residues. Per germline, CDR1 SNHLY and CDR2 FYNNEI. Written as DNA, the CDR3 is TGTGCCAGCAGAGCGGGCTCCCCGGCCGAGACCCAGTACTTC. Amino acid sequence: CASRAGSPAETQYF.

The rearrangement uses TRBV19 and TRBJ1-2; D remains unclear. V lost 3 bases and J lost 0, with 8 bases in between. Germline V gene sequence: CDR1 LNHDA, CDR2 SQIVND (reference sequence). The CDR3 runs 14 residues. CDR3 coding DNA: TGTGCCAGTAGTATTCTCGGTGCTAACTATGGCTACACCTTC. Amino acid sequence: CASSILGANYGYTF.

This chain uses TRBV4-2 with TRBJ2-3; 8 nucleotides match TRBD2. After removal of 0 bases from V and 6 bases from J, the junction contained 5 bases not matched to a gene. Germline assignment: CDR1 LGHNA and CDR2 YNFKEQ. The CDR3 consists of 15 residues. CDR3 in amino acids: CASSQDGTRADTQYF. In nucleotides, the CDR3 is TGTGCCAGCAGCCAAGATGGGACTAGAGCGGATACGCAGTATTTT.

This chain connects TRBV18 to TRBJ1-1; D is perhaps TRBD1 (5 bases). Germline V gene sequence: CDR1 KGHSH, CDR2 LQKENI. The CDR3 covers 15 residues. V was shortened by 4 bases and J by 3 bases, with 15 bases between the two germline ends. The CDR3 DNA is TGTGCCAGCTCACGCAACACAGGATTCGACACTGAAGCTTTCTTT. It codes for CASSRNTGFDTEAFF.

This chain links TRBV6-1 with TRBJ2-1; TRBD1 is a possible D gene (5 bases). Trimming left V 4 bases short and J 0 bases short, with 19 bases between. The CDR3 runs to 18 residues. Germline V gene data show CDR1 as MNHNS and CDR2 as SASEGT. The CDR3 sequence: CASSAGLIAHTSYNEQFF. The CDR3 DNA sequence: TGTGCCAGCAGTGCAGGGCTGATAGCTCACACCTCCTACAATGAGCAGTTCTTC.

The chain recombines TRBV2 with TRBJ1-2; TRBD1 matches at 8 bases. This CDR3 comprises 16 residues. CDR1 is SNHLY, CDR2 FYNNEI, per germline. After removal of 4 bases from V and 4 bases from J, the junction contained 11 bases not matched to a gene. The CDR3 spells CASSGAPGQATYGYTF. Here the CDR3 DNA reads TGTGCCAGCAGTGGGGCACCGGGACAGGCGACCTATGGCTACACCTTC. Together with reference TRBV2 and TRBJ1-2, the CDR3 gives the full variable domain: EPEVTQTPSHQVTQMGQEVILRCVPISNHLYFYWYRQILGQKVEFLVSFYNNEISEKSEIFDDQFSVERPDGSNFTLKIRSTKLEDSAMYFCASSGAPGQATYGYTFGSGTRLTVV.

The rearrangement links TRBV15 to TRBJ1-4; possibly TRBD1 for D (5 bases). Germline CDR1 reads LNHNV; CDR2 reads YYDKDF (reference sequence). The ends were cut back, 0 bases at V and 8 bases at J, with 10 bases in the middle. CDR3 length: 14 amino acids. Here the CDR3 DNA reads TGTGCCACCAGCAGAGACCAGGGCAGCGAAAAACTGTTTTTT. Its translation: CATSRDQGSEKLFF.

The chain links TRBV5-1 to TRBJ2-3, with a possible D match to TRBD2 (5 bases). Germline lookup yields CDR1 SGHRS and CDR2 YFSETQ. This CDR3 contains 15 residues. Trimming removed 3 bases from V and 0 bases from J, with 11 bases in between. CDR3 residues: CASSSRTDSTDTQYF. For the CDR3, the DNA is TGCGCCAGCAGCTCCCGGACTGATAGCACAGATACGCAGTATTTT. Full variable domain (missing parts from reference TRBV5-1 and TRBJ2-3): KAGVTQTPRYLIKTRGQQVTLSCSPISGHRSVSWYQQTPGQGLQFLFEYFSETQRNKGNFPGRFSGRQFSNSRSEMNVSTLELGDSALYLCASSSRTDSTDTQYFGPGTRLTVL.

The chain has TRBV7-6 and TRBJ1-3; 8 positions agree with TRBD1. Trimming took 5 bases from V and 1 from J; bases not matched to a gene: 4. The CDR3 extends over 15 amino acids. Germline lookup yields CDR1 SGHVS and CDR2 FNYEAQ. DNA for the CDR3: TGTGCCAGCAGCCCAAGGACAGGGTCTGGAAACACCATATATTTT. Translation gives CASSPRTGSGNTIYF.

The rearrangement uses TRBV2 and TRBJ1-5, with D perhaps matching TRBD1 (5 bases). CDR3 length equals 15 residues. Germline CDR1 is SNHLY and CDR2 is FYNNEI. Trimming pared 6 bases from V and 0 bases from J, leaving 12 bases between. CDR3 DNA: TGTGCCAGCAGCGCCCAGGGTGGTAGCAATCAGCCCCAGCATTTT. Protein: CASSAQGGSNQPQHF.

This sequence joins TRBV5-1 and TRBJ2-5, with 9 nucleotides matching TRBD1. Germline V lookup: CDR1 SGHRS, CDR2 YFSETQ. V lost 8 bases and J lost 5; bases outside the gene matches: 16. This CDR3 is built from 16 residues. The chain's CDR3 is CASRRRGQGESETQYF. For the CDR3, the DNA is TGCGCCAGTAGGAGGCGGGGACAGGGAGAGTCGGAGACCCAGTACTTC.

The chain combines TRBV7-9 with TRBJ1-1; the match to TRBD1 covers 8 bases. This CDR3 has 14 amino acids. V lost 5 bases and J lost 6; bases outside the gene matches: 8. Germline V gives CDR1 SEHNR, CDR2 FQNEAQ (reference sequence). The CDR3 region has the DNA TGTGCCAGCAGCCCTACAGGGGGAAAAGCTGAAGCTTTCTTT. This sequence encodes CASSPTGGKAEAFF.

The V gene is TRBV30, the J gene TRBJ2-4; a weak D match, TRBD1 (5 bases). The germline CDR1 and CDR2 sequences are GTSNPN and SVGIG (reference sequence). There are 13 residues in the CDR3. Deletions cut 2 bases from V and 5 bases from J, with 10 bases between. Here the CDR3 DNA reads TGTGCCTGGAGTCTGGGGCTCGAAAACATTCAGTACTTC. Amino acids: CAWSLGLENIQYF.

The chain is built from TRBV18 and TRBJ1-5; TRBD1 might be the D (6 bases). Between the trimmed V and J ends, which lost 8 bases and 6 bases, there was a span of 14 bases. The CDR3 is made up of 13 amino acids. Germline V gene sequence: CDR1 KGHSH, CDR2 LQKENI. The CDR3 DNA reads TGTGCCAGCGTACAGGGTTTCGGTCAGCCCCAGCATTTT. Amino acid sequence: CASVQGFGQPQHF.

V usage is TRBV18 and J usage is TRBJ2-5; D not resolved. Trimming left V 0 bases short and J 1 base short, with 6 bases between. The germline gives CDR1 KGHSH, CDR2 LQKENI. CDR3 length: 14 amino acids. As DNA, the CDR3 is TGTGCCAGCTCACCACCGAACAGCCAAGAGACCCAGTACTTC. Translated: CASSPPNSQETQYF.

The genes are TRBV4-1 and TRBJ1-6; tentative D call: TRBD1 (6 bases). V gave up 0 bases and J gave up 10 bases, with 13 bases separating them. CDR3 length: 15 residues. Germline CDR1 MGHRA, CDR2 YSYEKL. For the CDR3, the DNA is TGCGCCAGCAGCCAAGACGGCGGGGGGGCCTCACCCCTCCACTTT. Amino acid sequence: CASSQDGGGASPLHF.

CDR3 nucleotides: TGTGCCAGTAGTACTTCGGGAAGAGAGACCCAGTACTTC. Translating gives CASSTSGRETQYF. This chain uses TRBV19 with TRBJ2-5; possible D gene TRBD2, 5 bases. The V end lost 4 bases, the J end lost 4 bases, and 10 bases lay between the germline ends. Germline lookup yields CDR1 LNHDA and CDR2 SQIVND (reference sequence). The CDR3 has 13 residues.

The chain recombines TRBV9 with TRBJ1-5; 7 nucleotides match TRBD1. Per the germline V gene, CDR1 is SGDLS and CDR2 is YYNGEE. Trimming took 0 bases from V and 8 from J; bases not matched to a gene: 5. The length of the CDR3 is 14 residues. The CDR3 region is CASSVAGGTEPQHF. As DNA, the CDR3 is TGTGCCAGCAGCGTAGCAGGGGGGACGGAGCCCCAGCATTTT.

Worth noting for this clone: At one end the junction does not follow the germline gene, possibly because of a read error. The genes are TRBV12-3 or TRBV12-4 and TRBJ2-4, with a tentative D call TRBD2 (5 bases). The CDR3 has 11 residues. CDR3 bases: TGTGCCAGCAGCTTGAGGCAGGACTGGGGCTTC. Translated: CASSLRQDWGF.

In DNA form, the CDR3 reads TGTGCCAGCAGCCCCAGACAGGCGGTAGCCAAAAACATTCAGTACTTC. This encodes CASSPRQAVAKNIQYF. The chain uses TRBV13 and TRBJ2-4, with D possibly matching TRBD1 (6 bases). Germline V gives CDR1 PRHDT, CDR2 FYEKMQ (reference sequence). This CDR3 spans 16 amino acids. Between the trimmed V and J ends, which lost 5 bases and 0 bases, there was a span of 14 bases.